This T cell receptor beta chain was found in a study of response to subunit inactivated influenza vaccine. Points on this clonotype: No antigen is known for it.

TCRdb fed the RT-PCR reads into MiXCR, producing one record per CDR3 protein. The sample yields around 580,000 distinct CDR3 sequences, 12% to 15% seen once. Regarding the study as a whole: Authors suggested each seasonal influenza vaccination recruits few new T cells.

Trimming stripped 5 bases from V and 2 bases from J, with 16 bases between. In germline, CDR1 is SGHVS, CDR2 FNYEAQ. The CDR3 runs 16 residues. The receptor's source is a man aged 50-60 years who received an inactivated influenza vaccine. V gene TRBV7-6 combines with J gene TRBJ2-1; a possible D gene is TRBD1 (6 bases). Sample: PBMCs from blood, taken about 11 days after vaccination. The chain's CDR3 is CASSPLQGLAYNEQFF. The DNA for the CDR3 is TGTGCCAGCAGCCCCCTTCAGGGGCTGGCCTACAATGAGCAGTTCTTC. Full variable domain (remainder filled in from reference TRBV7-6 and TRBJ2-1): GAGVSQSPRYKVTKRGQDVALRCDPISGHVSLYWYRQALGQGPEFLTYFNYEAQQDKSGLPNDRFSAERPEGSISTLTIQRTEQRDSAMYRCASSPLQGLAYNEQFFGPGTRLTVL.